These T cell receptor beta chains were read from a single sample in a study of shared clonotypes between healthy human individuals. Sequencing used immunoSEQ multiplex PCR; TCRdb keeps in-frame clones, though not all of them. The sample has about 1.5 million clones; over 95% are singletons. The sequenced material came from naive CD4+ T cells sorted from blood. The receptor source for this set is a man in his thirties or forties in good health. Both conserved end residues are part of each CDR3. D genes are given only for firm matches. Part of the rows lack a size; the others show once, few, many or a class for expanded clones.

d_gene: TRBD2; abundance: NA; j_gene: TRBJ2-5; v_gene: TRBV7-3; CDR3aa: CASSLGLAGVETQYF; CDR3nt: TGTGCCAGCAGCTTGGGACTAGCGGGAGTTGAGACCCAGTACTTC
d_gene: TRBD1; abundance: NA; j_gene: TRBJ1-1; v_gene: TRBV18; CDR3aa: CASSYSGTGDTEAFF; CDR3nt: TGTGCCAGCTCATACTCCGGGACAGGGGACACTGAAGCTTTCTTT
d_gene: NA; abundance: NA; j_gene: TRBJ2-7; v_gene: TRBV21-1; CDR3aa: CATPPPTGTSYEQYF; CDR3nt: TGTGCCACCCCACCCCCGACAGGGACCTCCTACGAGCAGTACTTC
d_gene: NA; abundance: NA; j_gene: TRBJ2-3; v_gene: TRBV4-2; CDR3aa: CASSQGADGKPLETDTQYF; CDR3nt: TGTGCCAGCAGCCAAGGCGCGGACGGGAAGCCCCTGGAGACAGATACGCAGTATTTT
d_gene: TRBD1; abundance: NA; j_gene: TRBJ2-3; v_gene: TRBV10-3; CDR3aa: CAISGTGRGGGTDTQYF; CDR3nt: TGTGCCATCAGCGGGACAGGGAGGGGAGGCGGCACAGATACGCAGTATTTT
d_gene: NA; abundance: NA; j_gene: TRBJ2-1; v_gene: TRBV11-2; CDR3aa: CASSLQGPYNEQFF; CDR3nt: TGTGCCAGCAGCCTACAGGGACCCTACAATGAGCAGTTCTTC
d_gene: TRBD2; abundance: NA; j_gene: TRBJ2-5; v_gene: TRBV9; CDR3aa: CASSVGREAVGETQYF; CDR3nt: TGTGCCAGCAGCGTAGGTCGGGAGGCAGTGGGAGAGACCCAGTACTTC
d_gene: NA; abundance: NA; j_gene: TRBJ1-1; v_gene: TRBV7-9; CDR3aa: CASSLEGANTEAFF; CDR3nt: TGTGCCAGCAGCTTAGAAGGGGCGAACACTGAAGCTTTCTTT
d_gene: TRBD1; abundance: NA; j_gene: TRBJ2-7; v_gene: TRBV19; CDR3aa: CASSTGGGLEQYF; CDR3nt: TGTGCCAGTAGTACAGGGGGCGGTCTCGAGCAGTACTTC
d_gene: TRBD2; abundance: once; j_gene: TRBJ2-7; v_gene: TRBV28; CDR3aa: CASSLYPSGRLTYEQYF; CDR3nt: TGTGCCAGCAGTTTATATCCTAGCGGGAGGCTCACCTACGAGCAGTACTTC
d_gene: NA; abundance: NA; j_gene: TRBJ1-5; v_gene: TRBV2; CDR3aa: CASRETGLQPQHF; CDR3nt: TGTGCCAGCAGGGAAACAGGGCTTCAGCCCCAGCATTTT
d_gene: TRBD2; abundance: NA; j_gene: TRBJ2-5; v_gene: TRBV11-2; CDR3aa: CASSVLLAGVQETQYF; CDR3nt: TGTGCCAGCAGCGTCCTACTAGCGGGAGTCCAAGAGACCCAGTACTTC
d_gene: NA; abundance: NA; j_gene: TRBJ2-7; v_gene: TRBV5-1; CDR3aa: CASSLASPSRSEQYF; CDR3nt: TGCGCCAGCAGCTTGGCGTCACCATCGAGGTCCGAGCAGTACTTC
d_gene: TRBD1; abundance: NA; j_gene: TRBJ1-2; v_gene: TRBV28; CDR3aa: CASSFPTGAATYGYTF; CDR3nt: TGTGCCAGCAGCTTTCCTACAGGGGCCGCAACCTATGGCTACACCTTC
d_gene: NA; abundance: NA; j_gene: TRBJ2-7; v_gene: TRBV2; CDR3aa: CASSEIAGHYEQYF; CDR3nt: TGTGCCAGCAGTGAAATAGCAGGGCACTACGAGCAGTACTTC
d_gene: NA; abundance: NA; j_gene: TRBJ1-3; v_gene: TRBV18; CDR3aa: CASSPGAGNTIYF; CDR3nt: TGTGCCAGCTCACCAGGGGCTGGAAACACCATATATTTT